These T cell receptor beta chains were read from a single sample in a study of blood T cell repertoires in COVID-19. Repertoires were generated with immunoSEQ multiplex PCR, while TCRdb's copy carries only in-frame clones and drops some. The table has 250,000 to 350,000 clones, around nine tenths seen once. The sequencing input was peripheral blood. These receptors originate from a woman under 40 with COVID-19, enrolled during active disease. Both conserved end residues are part of each CDR3. The order of the fields is V gene, D gene, clone size, J gene, CDR3 protein, CDR3 DNA. D genes are given only for firm matches. Only some rows state a clone size, as once, few, many or a class for expanded clones.

V: TRBV5-5
D: TRBD1
size: NA
J: TRBJ1-1
CDR3: CASSFGTGVNTEAFF
DNA: TGTGCCAGCAGCTTCGGGACAGGGGTGAACACTGAAGCTTTCTTT

V: TRBV24-1
D: NA
size: NA
J: TRBJ2-1
CDR3: CATMMAGQNEQFF
DNA: TGTGCCACCATGATGGCAGGGCAAAATGAGCAGTTCTTC

V: TRBV12-3/TRBV12-4
D: TRBD1
size: NA
J: TRBJ1-2
CDR3: CASLAGTGYGYTF
DNA: TGTGCCAGCCTTGCGGGGACAGGCTATGGCTACACCTTC

V: TRBV7-8
D: NA
size: NA
J: TRBJ2-2
CDR3: CASSPREAGELFF
DNA: TGTGCCAGCAGCCCCCGCGAGGCCGGGGAGCTGTTTTTT

V: TRBV19
D: TRBD1
size: NA
J: TRBJ2-3
CDR3: CASSPRTGGIPDTQYF
DNA: TGTGCCAGTAGTCCTCGGACAGGGGGGATCCCAGATACGCAGTATTTT

V: TRBV3-1/TRBV3-2
D: NA
size: NA
J: TRBJ2-5
CDR3: CASSRRGAAQETQYF
DNA: TGTGCCAGCAGCCGGAGAGGCGCCGCCCAAGAGACCCAGTACTTC

V: TRBV11-2
D: TRBD1
size: NA
J: TRBJ2-1
CDR3: CASSLDPVDRVGSYNEQFF
DNA: TGTGCCAGCAGCTTAGATCCCGTCGACAGGGTGGGGTCCTACAATGAGCAGTTCTTC

V: TRBV19
D: TRBD2
size: NA
J: TRBJ2-1
CDR3: CASSTLAGGDNEQFF
DNA: TGTGCCAGTAGTACTTTAGCGGGAGGAGACAATGAGCAGTTCTTC

V: TRBV20-1
D: NA
size: once
J: TRBJ1-6
CDR3: CSASPSVTAGVHF
DNA: TGCAGTGCTAGTCCCTCAGTAACGGCTGGAGTACACTTT

V: TRBV4-1
D: TRBD2
size: few
J: TRBJ2-5
CDR3: CASSQGGSRETQYF
DNA: TGCGCCAGCAGCCAAGGCGGGAGTAGGGAGACCCAGTACTTC

V: TRBV5-1
D: NA
size: NA
J: TRBJ2-3
CDR3: CASSLAVGLGDTQYF
DNA: TGCGCCAGCAGCTTGGCGGTTGGGCTTGGAGATACGCAGTATTTT

V: TRBV12-3/TRBV12-4
D: NA
size: NA
J: TRBJ1-2
CDR3: CASSFRLFHGYTF
DNA: TGTGCCAGCAGTTTCAGACTTTTCCATGGCTACACCTTC

V: TRBV7-6
D: TRBD2
size: NA
J: TRBJ2-7
CDR3: CASSSPGLAGVYEQYF
DNA: TGTGCCAGCAGCTCGCCGGGACTAGCGGGAGTCTACGAGCAGTACTTC

V: TRBV28
D: TRBD1
size: once
J: TRBJ1-1
CDR3: CASSTRTGSGDTEAFF
DNA: TGTGCCAGCAGTACCCGGACAGGGAGTGGTGACACTGAAGCTTTCTTT

V: TRBV2
D: TRBD2
size: NA
J: TRBJ2-1
CDR3: CASSETSGTYNEQFF
DNA: TGTGCCAGCAGTGAAACTAGCGGCACCTACAATGAGCAGTTCTTC

V: TRBV5-1
D: NA
size: NA
J: TRBJ1-6
CDR3: CASSLDRAYSPLHF
DNA: TGCGCCAGCAGCTTGGACAGGGCGTACTCACCCCTCCACTTT

V: TRBV7-9
D: TRBD1
size: NA
J: TRBJ1-2
CDR3: CASSSGQYRGYTF
DNA: TGTGCCAGCAGCTCGGGACAGTATAGGGGCTACACCTTC

V: TRBV15
D: TRBD1
size: NA
J: TRBJ2-1
CDR3: CATSRGGQGYNEQFF
DNA: TGTGCCACCAGCAGAGGTGGACAGGGCTACAATGAGCAGTTCTTC

V: TRBV5-5
D: TRBD2
size: NA
J: TRBJ2-3
CDR3: CASSSRLAGGDTQYF
DNA: TGTGCCAGCAGCTCTAGACTAGCGGGAGGAGATACGCAGTATTTT

V: TRBV9
D: NA
size: once
J: TRBJ2-1
CDR3: CASSVGRNEQFF
DNA: TGTGCCAGCAGCGTAGGGCGGAATGAGCAGTTCTTC

V: TRBV12-2
D: NA
size: NA
J: TRBJ2-2
CDR3: CASRPFVRGGELFF
DNA: TGTGCAAGTCGCCCTTTCGTTAGGGGCGGGGAGCTGTTTTTT

V: TRBV4-3
D: NA
size: NA
J: TRBJ2-3
CDR3: CASSQTSNTDTQYF
DNA: TGCGCCAGCAGCCAGACTAGTAACACAGATACGCAGTATTTT

V: TRBV6-1
D: NA
size: NA
J: TRBJ1-6
CDR3: CASSDTRGGSPLHF
DNA: TGTGCCAGCAGTGACACCAGGGGTGGTTCACCCCTCCACTTT

V: TRBV5-1
D: TRBD1
size: NA
J: TRBJ2-3
CDR3: CATGQGRGTDTQYF
DNA: TGCGCCACCGGACAGGGAAGGGGCACAGATACGCAGTATTTT

V: TRBV11-2
D: TRBD1
size: NA
J: TRBJ1-6
CDR3: CASRPGGSNSPLHF
DNA: TGTGCCAGCAGGCCAGGGGGGTCTAATTCACCCCTCCACTTT

V: TRBV7-2
D: NA
size: NA
J: TRBJ2-3
CDR3: CASSLGSPITQYF
DNA: TGTGCCAGCAGCTTAGGTAGTCCTATTACGCAGTATTTT

V: TRBV2
D: NA
size: NA
J: TRBJ2-1
CDR3: CASKPEDSYNEQFF
DNA: TGTGCCAGCAAACCTGAGGACTCCTACAATGAGCAGTTCTTC

V: TRBV9
D: NA
size: NA
J: TRBJ1-3
CDR3: CASSVVGGSGNTIYF
DNA: TGTGCCAGCAGCGTAGTAGGGGGCTCTGGAAACACCATATATTTT

V: TRBV9
D: NA
size: once
J: TRBJ2-7
CDR3: CASSVDLGAYEQYF
DNA: TGTGCCAGCAGCGTAGATTTAGGGGCCTACGAGCAGTACTTC

V: TRBV2
D: NA
size: NA
J: TRBJ2-7
CDR3: CASSPQRRGSGYEQYF
DNA: TGTGCCAGCAGTCCCCAACGTAGGGGGAGTGGGTACGAGCAGTACTTC

V: TRBV2
D: TRBD1
size: NA
J: TRBJ1-5
CDR3: CASSAGQGGQPQHF
DNA: TGTGCCAGCAGTGCGGGACAGGGGGGACAGCCCCAGCATTTT

V: TRBV5-6
D: NA
size: NA
J: TRBJ1-5
CDR3: CASSLDRYNQPQHF
DNA: TGTGCCAGCAGCTTGGATAGATACAATCAGCCCCAGCATTTT

V: TRBV7-3
D: TRBD1
size: NA
J: TRBJ2-5
CDR3: CASSPGQGAGKTQYF
DNA: TGTGCCAGCAGCCCGGGACAGGGGGCTGGGAAGACCCAGTACTTC

V: TRBV19
D: NA
size: NA
J: TRBJ1-5
CDR3: CASSMFSIFQPQHF
DNA: TGTGCCAGTAGTATGTTTAGTATTTTCCAGCCCCAGCATTTT

V: TRBV7-9
D: TRBD2
size: once
J: TRBJ2-5
CDR3: CASSGSGRLGETQYF
DNA: TGTGCCAGCAGCGGTAGCGGGAGGCTAGGAGAGACCCAGTACTTC

V: TRBV19
D: TRBD1
size: NA
J: TRBJ2-1
CDR3: CASSTRGRGPSYNEQFF
DNA: TGTGCCAGTAGTACCAGGGGCAGGGGGCCGTCCTACAATGAGCAGTTCTTC

V: TRBV15
D: TRBD1
size: NA
J: TRBJ1-5
CDR3: CATSIVIRAGGTGYQPQHF
DNA: TGTGCCACCAGCATAGTTATTCGTGCGGGCGGGACAGGGTATCAGCCCCAGCATTTT

V: TRBV5-5
D: TRBD2
size: NA
J: TRBJ2-1
CDR3: CASSLELATYNEQFF
DNA: TGTGCCAGCAGCCTTGAACTAGCGACCTACAATGAGCAGTTCTTC

V: TRBV24-1
D: NA
size: NA
J: TRBJ2-5
CDR3: CATSDWRGETQYF
DNA: TGTGCCACCAGTGATTGGAGGGGCGAGACCCAGTACTTC

V: TRBV5-4
D: TRBD1
size: once
J: TRBJ2-7
CDR3: CASSFDRDPYEQYF
DNA: TGTGCCAGCAGCTTCGACAGGGACCCCTACGAGCAGTACTTC

V: TRBV28
D: NA
size: NA
J: TRBJ2-7
CDR3: CASSPGTVIYEQYF
DNA: TGTGCCAGCAGTCCCGGGACTGTGATCTACGAGCAGTACTTC

V: TRBV28
D: TRBD1
size: NA
J: TRBJ2-5
CDR3: CASSRVDREETQYF
DNA: TGTGCCAGCAGTAGAGTTGACAGGGAGGAGACCCAGTACTTC

V: TRBV7-2
D: NA
size: NA
J: TRBJ1-6
CDR3: CASSGDSYNSPLHF
DNA: TGTGCTAGCTCCGGGGACTCCTATAATTCACCCCTCCACTTT

V: TRBV5-1
D: NA
size: NA
J: TRBJ1-2
CDR3: CASSWEEGYGYTF
DNA: TGCGCCAGCAGCTGGGAGGAAGGGTATGGCTACACCTTC

V: TRBV6-6
D: NA
size: NA
J: TRBJ2-6
CDR3: CASSYSGSGANVLTF
DNA: TGTGCCAGCAGTTATAGCGGCTCTGGGGCCAACGTCCTGACTTTC

V: TRBV29-1
D: TRBD2
size: NA
J: TRBJ2-7
CDR3: CSVDRGDLRVQYF
DNA: TGCAGCGTTGATCGGGGGGATCTACGAGTGCAGTACTTC

V: TRBV7-9
D: NA
size: NA
J: TRBJ1-1
CDR3: CASSPGNSNTEAFF
DNA: TGTGCCAGCAGCCCAGGGAATTCGAACACTGAAGCTTTCTTT

V: TRBV10-3
D: NA
size: NA
J: TRBJ2-7
CDR3: CAITPTAITTYEQYF
DNA: TGTGCCATCACCCCGACAGCTATTACCACCTACGAGCAGTACTTC

V: TRBV5-1
D: TRBD2
size: NA
J: TRBJ2-7
CDR3: CASSLVPSGSVVEQYF
DNA: TGCGCCAGCAGCTTGGTGCCTAGCGGGAGTGTGGTCGAGCAGTACTTC

V: TRBV30
D: TRBD1
size: NA
J: TRBJ1-1
CDR3: CAWSQGTGEDEAFF
DNA: TGTGCCTGGAGTCAAGGGACAGGGGAAGATGAAGCTTTCTTT

V: TRBV9
D: NA
size: NA
J: TRBJ2-7
CDR3: CASSLNTKQGSYEQYF
DNA: TGTGCCAGCAGCCTCAATACGAAACAGGGTTCCTACGAGCAGTACTTC

V: TRBV6-5
D: TRBD1
size: NA
J: TRBJ2-7
CDR3: CASRGQGNPYEQYF
DNA: TGTGCCAGCAGGGGACAGGGGAATCCCTACGAGCAGTACTTC

V: TRBV19
D: TRBD2
size: NA
J: TRBJ2-1
CDR3: CASSIASGRAPEQFF
DNA: TGTGCCAGTAGTATAGCCAGCGGGAGGGCGCCTGAGCAGTTCTTC

V: TRBV5-6
D: NA
size: NA
J: TRBJ1-1
CDR3: CASTPFSSPLNTEAFF
DNA: TGTGCCAGCACCCCTTTTTCGAGCCCACTTAACACTGAAGCTTTCTTT